The rows below give T cell receptor beta chains drawn from one sample of a study of T cells in Graves' hyperthyroidism and ophthalmopathy. Using its own MiXCR run on the multiplex PCR reads, TCRdb lists one record per CDR3 protein. The sample shows fewer than 700,000 distinct CDR3 sequences, more than 15% of them seen only once. Sequences were obtained from blood. These receptors came from a woman between 18 and 30 years old with Graves' ophthalmopathy. Both conserved end residues are part of each CDR3. Fields, in order: J gene, D gene, clone size, V gene, CDR3 DNA, CDR3 protein. The D gene is left open where the match is weak. The listing skips clone size in some rows; elsewhere it reads once, few, many or a size class.

TRBJ1-5,-,-,TRBV15,TGTGCCACCAGCAAGGGGCAGGGATCACGGGTGGATCAGCCCCAGCATTTT,CATSKGQGSRVDQPQHF
TRBJ2-6,-,many,TRBV12-3/TRBV12-4,TGTGCCAGCAGTTCCCCGAGCTCTGGGGCCAACGTCCTGACTTTC,CASSSPSSGANVLTF
TRBJ2-5,-,many,TRBV3-1,TGTGCCAGCAGCCTCTTTCTCAGCGGAATTCAAGAGACCCAGTACTTC,CASSLFLSGIQETQYF
TRBJ1-3,-,once,TRBV10-3,TGTGCCATCAGTGAGTCCTTCGGGGGTGCGGAAAGAAACACCATATATTTT,CAISESFGGAERNTIYF
TRBJ2-3,-,few,TRBV9,TGTGCCAGCAGCGTAGGGACCTTGGATACGCAGTATTTT,CASSVGTLDTQYF
TRBJ2-4,TRBD2,many,TRBV7-8,TGTGCCAGCAGCTTAGTTCAGCGGGAGTGGGCGGACATTCAGTACTTC,CASSLVQREWADIQYF
TRBJ2-5,-,-,TRBV3-1,TGTGCCAGCAGCCAAAGAGGGCTAAGGGGCCAAGAGACCCAGTACTTC,CASSQRGLRGQETQYF
TRBJ2-3,TRBD2,many,TRBV20-1,TGCAGTGCACCGGGAGGGGTCCCAGATACGCAGTATTTT,CSAPGGVPDTQYF
TRBJ2-3,-,-,TRBV2,TGTGCCAGCGGGACGTCCGATCATAGCACAGATACGCAGTATTTT,CASGTSDHSTDTQYF
TRBJ1-6,-,-,TRBV20-1,TGCAGTGCTAGCGACAGACAATATAATTCACCCCTCCACTTT,CSASDRQYNSPLHF
TRBJ2-7,TRBD2,many,TRBV10-3,TGTGCCATCAGTGAGCCTCGGACTAGCGGACGTTACGAGCAGTACTTC,CAISEPRTSGRYEQYF
TRBJ2-1,-,-,TRBV20-1,TGCAGTGCTAGAGAAGACGAGGGGGGGCGCTACAATGAGCAGTTCTTC,CSAREDEGGRYNEQFF
TRBJ1-1,TRBD1,many,TRBV6-5,TGTGCCAGCAGTTACTCTGGACAGGTTGAAGCTTTCTTT,CASSYSGQVEAFF
TRBJ1-2,-,-,TRBV20-1,TGCAGTGCTAGTAAAGGGTTACGCTCTGGCTACACCTTC,CSASKGLRSGYTF
TRBJ2-7,TRBD1,few,TRBV20-1,TGCAGTGCTCCCTCCAGGACAGGGGATCGCGAGCAGTACTTC,CSAPSRTGDREQYF
TRBJ2-1,-,few,TRBV9,TGTGCCAGCAGCGTTGCCGGGGGAGGCGATGAGCAGTTCTTC,CASSVAGGGDEQFF
TRBJ1-1,-,-,TRBV28,TGTGCCAGCAGTTTACCCCATCCCGGATCGGCTTTCTTT,CASSLPHPGSAFF
TRBJ2-5,TRBD1,many,TRBV28,TGTGCCAGCAGTTTCATTGGAGTCTCCGGGACAGGGGAGGCAGAGACCCAGTACTTC,CASSFIGVSGTGEAETQYF
TRBJ2-3,TRBD2,-,TRBV6-9,TGTGCCAGCAGTTCCGAGACTAGCGGACGCACAGATACGCAGTATTTT,CASSSETSGRTDTQYF
TRBJ2-1,TRBD1,many,TRBV18,TGTGCCAGCTCACCCACCGCCGGGACAGTCTACAATGAGCAGTTCTTC,CASSPTAGTVYNEQFF
TRBJ2-7,-,many,TRBV28,TGTGCCAGCAGTTTCGAGTACGAGCAGTACTTC,CASSFEYEQYF
TRBJ2-5,TRBD2,few,TRBV12-3/TRBV12-4,TGTGCCAGCAGTTCCCTTAGCGGGAGCTTGGAGACCCAGTACTTC,CASSSLSGSLETQYF
TRBJ2-3,TRBD2,many,TRBV20-1,TGCAGTGCTAATGGACTAGCGGGAACAACAGATACGCAGTATTTT,CSANGLAGTTDTQYF
TRBJ2-3,-,few,TRBV11-2,TGTGCCAGCAGCTTAGATCAGGCGGGGGCCCGCACAGATACGCAGTATTTT,CASSLDQAGARTDTQYF
TRBJ2-3,TRBD2,many,TRBV30,TGTGCCTGGAGCGGACTAGCGGGAAGAGATACGCAGTATTTT,CAWSGLAGRDTQYF
TRBJ1-5,-,many,TRBV2,TGTGCCAGCAGCTCAGGGAGCGGCCAGCCCCAGCATTTT,CASSSGSGQPQHF
TRBJ2-1,-,-,TRBV24-1,TGTGCCACCAGTGCTCCTGAGAAGATTGAGCAGTTCTTC,CATSAPEKIEQFF
TRBJ2-7,-,many,TRBV12-3/TRBV12-4,TGTGCCAGCAGTTCCGGGGCTATCTCCTACGAGCAGTACTTC,CASSSGAISYEQYF
TRBJ1-1,-,many,TRBV27,TGCGCCAGCAGCTTGAGTTGGGGGAACACTGAAGCTTTCTTT,CASSLSWGNTEAFF
TRBJ2-1,TRBD2,-,TRBV3-1,TGTGCCAGCAGCCAAGCGACGCGGGGGGCTTTCAATGAGCAGTTCTTC,CASSQATRGAFNEQFF
TRBJ2-5,-,-,TRBV7-6,TGTGCCAGCAGCTTACAGGGCGGGGGCGGGGAGGCCCAGTACTTC,CASSLQGGGGEAQYF
TRBJ2-5,-,many,TRBV28,TGTGCCAGCAGTTTTTCGGGGGTTCTCGAGACCCAGTACTTC,CASSFSGVLETQYF
TRBJ1-1,-,-,TRBV19,TGTGCCAGTAGTATGTCAGGCGGCACTGAAGCTTTCTTT,CASSMSGGTEAFF
TRBJ1-1,TRBD1,-,TRBV28,TGTGCCAGCAGACCCCCCAGGGGGACTGAAGCTTTCTTT,CASRPPRGTEAFF
TRBJ2-7,-,-,TRBV7-8,TGTGCCAGCAGCTTAAATTTAGGGGTCGAGCAGTACTTC,CASSLNLGVEQYF
TRBJ2-3,TRBD2,-,TRBV9,TGTGCCAGCAGCCCCGGGACTAGCGGGAGGGCCTCGACAGATACGCAGTATTTT,CASSPGTSGRASTDTQYF
TRBJ2-3,TRBD2,many,TRBV20-1,TGCAGTGCTAGAGTTGCAGCGGGAATCACAGATACGCAGTATTTT,CSARVAAGITDTQYF
TRBJ2-7,-,many,TRBV12-3/TRBV12-4,TGTGCCAGCAGTCGACAGTTGGGGACCTACGAGCAGTACTTC,CASSRQLGTYEQYF
TRBJ1-1,-,many,TRBV3-1,TGTGCCAGCAGCCAACACCGGGACATTGAAGCTTTCTTT,CASSQHRDIEAFF
TRBJ2-1,TRBD2,many,TRBV6-1,TGTGCCAGCAGTGAAGCGAGTCGGACTAGCGGGAGTAATGAGCAGTTCTTC,CASSEASRTSGSNEQFF
TRBJ1-2,TRBD1,many,TRBV14,TGTGCCAGCAGCCGATTAGGACAGGGGGCCGACTATGGCTACACCTTC,CASSRLGQGADYGYTF
TRBJ2-3,TRBD2,-,TRBV25-1,TGTGCCAGCAGTAAAACTAGCGGGGGAAGCACAGATACGCAGTATTTT,CASSKTSGGSTDTQYF